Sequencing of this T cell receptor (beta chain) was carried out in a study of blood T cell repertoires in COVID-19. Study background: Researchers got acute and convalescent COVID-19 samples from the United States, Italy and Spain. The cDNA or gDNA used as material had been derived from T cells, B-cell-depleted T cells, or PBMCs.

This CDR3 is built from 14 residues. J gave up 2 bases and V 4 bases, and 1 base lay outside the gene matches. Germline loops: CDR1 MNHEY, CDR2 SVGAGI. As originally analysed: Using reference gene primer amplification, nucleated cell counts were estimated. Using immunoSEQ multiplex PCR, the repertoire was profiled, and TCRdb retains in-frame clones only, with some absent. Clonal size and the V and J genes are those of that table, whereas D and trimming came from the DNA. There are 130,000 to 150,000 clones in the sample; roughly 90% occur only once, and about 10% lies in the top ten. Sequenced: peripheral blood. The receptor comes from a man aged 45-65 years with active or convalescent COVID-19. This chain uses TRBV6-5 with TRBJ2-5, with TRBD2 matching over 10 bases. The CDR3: CASSLLAGQETQYF. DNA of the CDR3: TGTGCCAGCAGTTTACTAGCGGGACAAGAGACCCAGTACTTC.